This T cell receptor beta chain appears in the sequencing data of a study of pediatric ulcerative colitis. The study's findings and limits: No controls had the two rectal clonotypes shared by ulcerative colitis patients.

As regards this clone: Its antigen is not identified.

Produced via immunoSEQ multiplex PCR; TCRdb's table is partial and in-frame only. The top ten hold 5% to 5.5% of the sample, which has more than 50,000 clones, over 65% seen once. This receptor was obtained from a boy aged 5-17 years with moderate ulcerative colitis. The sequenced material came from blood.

CDR3 DNA: TGTGCCAGCAGCTTAGGCCCACTGGGCGGTGGACTAAGCGAGCAGTACTTC. Its translation: CASSLGPLGGGLSEQYF. This sequence joins TRBV13 and TRBJ2-7; a weak D match, TRBD2 (6 bases). The CDR3 has 17 residues. The germline V and J ends were trimmed by 0 bases and 6 bases, with 21 bases remaining between them. Germline loops: CDR1 PRHDT, CDR2 FYEKMQ (reference sequence).